The present entry profiles one T cell receptor beta chain with its context. What it binds is not known. The record originates from a study of cytomegalovirus exposure and HLA in healthy donors. Study results and limitations: In a later analysis, at a false discovery rate of 0.05, roughly 17,000 TCR beta sequences were associated with HLA alleles.

The PCR had 60 Vbeta and 13 Jbeta primers. Profiled with immunoSEQ multiplex PCR; TCRdb holds only in-frame clones, not every one. The data show about 150,000 clones, with approximately 70% seen just once and roughly 1.7% held by the top ten. The clonotype comes from a human donor in good health. The sequenced material came from PBMCs.

Here the CDR3 DNA reads TGTGCCAGCAGCTTAGCGCATGGGGGCGTTGATACGCAGTATTTT. As protein: CASSLAHGGVDTQYF. The V call is TRBV7-7, the J call TRBJ2-3; D is perhaps TRBD1 (6 bases). Germline V gene sequence: CDR1 SSHAT, CDR2 FNYEAQ (reference sequence). This CDR3 spans 15 amino acids. V lost 0 bases and J lost 6, with 13 bases in between.